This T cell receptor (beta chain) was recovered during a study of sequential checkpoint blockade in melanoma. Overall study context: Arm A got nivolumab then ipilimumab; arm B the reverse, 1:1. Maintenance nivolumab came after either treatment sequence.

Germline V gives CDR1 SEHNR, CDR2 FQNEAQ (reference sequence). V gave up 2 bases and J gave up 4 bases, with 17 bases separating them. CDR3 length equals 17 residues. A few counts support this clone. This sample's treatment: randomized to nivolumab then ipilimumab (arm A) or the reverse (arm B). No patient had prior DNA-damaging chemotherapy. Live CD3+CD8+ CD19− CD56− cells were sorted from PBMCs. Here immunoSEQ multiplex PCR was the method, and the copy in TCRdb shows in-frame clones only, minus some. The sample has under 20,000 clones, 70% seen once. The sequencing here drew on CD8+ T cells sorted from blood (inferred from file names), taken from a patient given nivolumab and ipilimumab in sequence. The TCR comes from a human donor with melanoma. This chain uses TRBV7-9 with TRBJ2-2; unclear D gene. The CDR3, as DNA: TGTGCCAGCAGCTTACCTCTGGGCAGAACCTTCACCGGGGAGCTGTTTTTT. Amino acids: CASSLPLGRTFTGELFF.